A single sample gave rise to the 16 T cell receptor beta chains below, sequenced in a study of T cells in tumors after PD-1 blockade. TCRdb's table, derived via immunoSEQ multiplex PCR, lists solely in-frame clones and lacks some. The sample has fewer than 55,000 clones, 81% seen once. The sample here was PBMCs, taken before anti-PD-1 treatment. The receptors stem from a human donor with basal cell carcinoma.

The chain carries TRBV6-6 and TRBJ2-7, with D possibly matching TRBD1 (5 bases). CDR3 length: 13 residues. The V end was cut by 3 bases, the J end by 3 bases, with 9 bases between. The germline gives CDR1 MNHNY, CDR2 SVGAGI (reference sequence). The CDR3 loop is CASSYDSLYEQYF. The CDR3 bases are TGTGCCAGCAGTTATGACAGCCTCTACGAGCAGTACTTC.

In this sample, this clone turned up once. CDR3 in DNA: TGTGCCAGCAGCGTTTATAGCAATCAGCCCCAGCATTTT. Amino acids: CASSVYSNQPQHF. V usage is TRBV6-2 or TRBV6-3 and J usage is TRBJ1-5; D remains ambiguous. V was cut by 6 bases and J by 0 bases, with 6 bases left in between. The CDR3 runs to 13 residues. Per germline, CDR1 MNHEY and CDR2 SVGEGT.

The count of this clone is one. The chain combines TRBV18 with TRBJ1-4; maybe TRBD1 (5 bases). V lost 2 bases, J lost 0 bases, and 10 bases lay in between. The germline CDR1 and CDR2 sequences are KGHSH and LQKENI. CDR3 size: 16 residues. CDR3 nucleotides: TGTGCCAGCTCACCAGACAGCGTAGCAACTAATGAAAAACTGTTTTTT. It yields the protein CASSPDSVATNEKLFF.

In nucleotides, the CDR3 is TGTGCCTGCTCGACTAAGAATTCACCCCTCCACTTT. Its translation: CACSTKNSPLHF. This rearrangement joins TRBV30 to TRBJ1-6, with unresolved D. Germline-derived CDR1 and CDR2 are GTSNPN and SVGIG (reference sequence). Trimming shortened V by 6 bases and J by 7 bases, and 10 bases separated the two germline ends. This CDR3 is built from 12 residues.

DNA for the CDR3: TGCGCCAGCAGCGCCACAGGGGATCCTGGAAACACCATATATTTT. Its protein product is CASSATGDPGNTIYF. The chain links TRBV5-1 to TRBJ1-3; TRBD1 matches 7 bases. CDR1 and CDR2 from the germline V gene are SGHRS and YFSETQ. The J segment lost 2 bases and the V segment lost 4 bases, leaving 6 bases of the junction unmatched. This CDR3 is built from 15 residues.

The chain employs TRBV9 and TRBJ2-4; tentatively, D is TRBD1 (6 bases). The length of the CDR3 is 16 residues. Germline values: CDR1 SGDLS, CDR2 YYNGEE. Trimming took 2 bases from V and 4 from J, leaving 16 bases between them. The CDR3 is CASSVTQGIGKNIQYF. The CDR3 DNA is TGTGCCAGCAGCGTTACCCAGGGGATAGGGAAAAACATTCAGTACTTC.

This chain connects TRBV6-1 to TRBJ1-6; D is perhaps TRBD1 (6 bases). Trimming stripped 1 base from V and 8 bases from J, with 6 bases between. Looked up from germline, CDR1 is MNHNS and CDR2 is SASEGT. CDR3 size: 13 residues. The CDR3 loop is CASSEDRDSPLHF. The CDR3 DNA follows: TGTGCCAGCAGTGAAGACAGGGATTCACCCCTCCACTTT.

The chain employs TRBV14 and TRBJ1-1, with a possible D match to TRBD1 (6 bases). There are 13 residues in the CDR3. Germline assignment: CDR1 SGHDN and CDR2 FVKESK. Between the trimmed V and J ends, which lost 0 bases and 10 bases, there was a span of 12 bases. The CDR3 sequence is CASSQDRGRGAFF. The DNA of the CDR3 is TGTGCCAGCAGCCAAGATAGGGGCAGGGGAGCTTTCTTT. The full variable domain, completed using reference TRBV14 and TRBJ1-1, is EAGVTQFPSHSVIEKGQTVTLRCDPISGHDNLYWYRRVMGKEIKFLLHFVKESKQDESGMPNNRFLAERTGGTYSTLKVQPAELEDSGVYFCASSQDRGRGAFFGQGTRLTVV.

This rearrangement joins TRBV3-1 (or the pseudogene TRBV3-2) to TRBJ2-7, with D perhaps matching TRBD1 or TRBD2 (6 bases each). From germline, CDR1 is LGHDT and CDR2 YNNKEL (reference sequence). The V end was cut by 4 bases, the J end by 6 bases, with 16 bases between. This CDR3 region has 14 residues. The chain's CDR3 is CASSLRTGDIEQYF. The DNA for the CDR3 is TGTGCCAGCAGCCTCCGGACGGGGGACATCGAGCAGTACTTC.

CDR3: CASSLAGDTQYF. DNA of the CDR3: TGTGCCAGCAGTTTAGCCGGAGATACGCAGTATTTT. J is TRBJ2-3 and V is TRBV28; D is unresolved. The germline V and J ends were trimmed by 2 bases and 5 bases, with 5 bases remaining between them. Germline assignment: CDR1 MDHEN and CDR2 SYDVKM. The CDR3 has 12 amino acids.

This clone was seen more than once but under ten times. This rearrangement joins TRBV24-1 to TRBJ2-2; a weak D match, TRBD1 (5 bases). This CDR3 comprises 15 residues. Trimming pared 5 bases from V and 1 base from J, leaving 10 bases between. Germline V gene lookup returns CDR1 KGHDR and CDR2 SFDVKD. The CDR3 sequence: CATSVRQGNTGELFF. CDR3 nucleotides: TGTGCCACCAGTGTTCGGCAGGGGAACACCGGGGAGCTGTTTTTT.

V and J are TRBV6-5 and TRBJ2-4, with TRBD1 matching 9 bases. The CDR3 totals 14 residues. CDR1 is MNHEY and CDR2 is SVGAGI in the germline V gene. The ends lost 7 bases at V and 1 base at J; junction bases unmatched: 2. The CDR3 reads CASTDRGAKNIQYF. The CDR3 DNA is TGTGCCAGCACCGACAGGGGGGCCAAAAACATTCAGTACTTC.

Regarding this clone: The DNA is omitted, as the CDR3 cannot be located on it reliably, and the CDR3 follows TCRdb's listing. The chain recombines TRBV6-5 with TRBJ1-5; the D segment call TRBD1 is taken from the table without a DNA check. Germline V lookup: CDR1 MNHEY, CDR2 SVGAGI. The CDR3 comprises 13 residues, both ends counted. CDR3 region: CQGGDRDILAQHF.

This rearrangement joins TRBV15 to TRBJ2-6; 10 bases match TRBD1. Germline assignment: CDR1 LNHNV and CDR2 YYDKDF (reference sequence). With 3 bases clipped from V and 4 bases from J, the junction kept 6 bases outside the gene matches. This CDR3 is 17 amino acids long. The CDR3 is CATSSRQGAQGANVLTF. Written as DNA, the CDR3 is TGTGCCACCAGCAGCCGACAGGGGGCGCAAGGGGCCAACGTCCTGACTTTC. Full variable domain (rest looked up from reference TRBV15 and TRBJ2-6): DAMVIQNPRYQVTQFGKPVTLSCSQTLNHNVMYWYQQKSSQAPKLLFHYYDKDFNNEADTPDNFQSRRPNTSFCFLDIRSPGLGDTAMYLCATSSRQGAQGANVLTFGAGSRLTVL.

This rearrangement joins TRBV6-5 to TRBJ2-3, with 8 bases aligning to TRBD1. This CDR3 is built from 15 residues. CDR1 is MNHEY, CDR2 SVGAGI, per germline. V lost 6 bases to trimming and J lost 1 base; unmatched junction nucleotides: 6. In DNA form, the CDR3 reads TGTGCCAGCAGAGGGACAGGTAGAGGCACAGATACGCAGTATTTT. Its translation: CASRGTGRGTDTQYF.

The chain links TRBV19 to TRBJ1-1; 7 nucleotides match TRBD1. Looked up from germline, CDR1 is LNHDA and CDR2 is SQIVND (reference sequence). The CDR3 extends over 14 amino acids. V was pared by 6 bases and J by 0 bases, with 4 bases of the junction left unmatched. CDR3 amino acids: CASRFTGVNTEAFF. In nucleotides, the CDR3 is TGTGCCAGTAGATTTACAGGGGTGAACACTGAAGCTTTCTTT.